This passage covers 30 T cell receptor beta chains from one sample sequenced in a study of response to subunit inactivated influenza vaccine. TCRdb analysed the RT-PCR reads with MiXCR anew, one entry per CDR3 protein. The sample carries 650,000 to 800,000 distinct CDR3 sequences, over 11% recorded once. Sequenced material: PBMCs from blood, taken roughly 2 weeks before vaccination. Receptors were obtained from a man aged 45-65 years who received an inactivated influenza vaccine.

This clonotype was counted only a few times. The genes are TRBV7-2 and TRBJ2-2; TRBD1 agrees at 11 bases. Germline CDR1 SGHTA, CDR2 FQGNSA. The J segment lost 6 bases and the V segment lost 7 bases, leaving 10 bases of the junction unmatched. There are 16 residues in the CDR3. The chain's CDR3 is CASKKNPGQGAGELFF. The CDR3 coding sequence is TGTGCCAGCAAAAAAAACCCGGGACAGGGGGCCGGGGAGCTGTTTTTT.

The rearrangement uses TRBV12-2 and TRBJ2-3; the DNA was not compared with TRBD1, the D call given in the table. TRBV12-2 is an annotated pseudogene. CDR3 length: 15 amino acids. The CDR3 here is CASRLPGTGADTQYF. The CDR3 DNA is TGTGCAAGTCGCCTACCCGGGACAGGGGCAGATACGCAGTATTTT.

This clonotype has a count of ten or more. V gene TRBV5-1 combines with J gene TRBJ2-7, with 12 bases that match TRBD1. The CDR3 runs to 15 residues. V was clipped by 3 bases and J by 6 bases; unmatched bases: 7. Per germline, CDR1 SGHRS and CDR2 YFSETQ. CDR3 coding DNA: TGCGCCAGCAGCTCGTCCGGGACAGGGGGCTCCGAGCAGTACTTC. This encodes CASSSSGTGGSEQYF.

In its sample, this clonotype was seen many times. The rearrangement joins TRBV12-3 or TRBV12-4 to TRBJ1-5; maybe TRBD1 (5 bases). Trimming cost V 3 bases and J 6 bases, with 21 bases left between them. This CDR3 is 17 amino acids long. CDR3 residues: CASSFRGVGGSSQPQHF. The CDR3, as DNA: TGTGCCAGCAGTTTCCGCGGGGTGGGGGGGTCATCTCAGCCCCAGCATTTT.

V gene TRBV7-9 combines with J gene TRBJ2-7; D unresolved. Germline V gives CDR1 SEHNR, CDR2 FQNEAQ (reference sequence). V dropped 1 base and J dropped 3 bases, with 13 bases sitting between them. The CDR3 contains 15 residues. CDR3 DNA sequence: TGTGCCAGCAGCTTAGATGGGCACCGTCGCTACGAGCAGTACTTC. It yields the protein CASSLDGHRRYEQYF.

V usage is TRBV20-1 and J usage is TRBJ2-7; 13 bases are a match to TRBD2. V trimming: 1 base; J trimming: 4 bases; junction bases outside the gene matches: 1. This CDR3 region has 14 residues. CDR1 DFQATT and CDR2 SNEGSKA come from the germline V gene (reference sequence). In nucleotides, the CDR3 is TGCAGTGCTAGAGTGGGACTAGCGGGATACGAGCAGTACTTC. Residues: CSARVGLAGYEQYF.

This clonotype was picked up many times. The chain employs TRBV29-1 and TRBJ2-1; 8 nucleotides line up with TRBD1. Germline CDR1 and CDR2: SQVTM and ANQGSEA. The CDR3 spans 12 residues. With V trimmed by 6 bases and J by 7 bases, 5 bases remained unmatched. The CDR3 sequence is CSVGNRGNEQFF. As DNA, the CDR3 is TGCAGCGTCGGCAACAGGGGGAATGAGCAGTTCTTC.

V usage is TRBV12-3 or TRBV12-4 and J usage is TRBJ1-6, with a weak D call TRBD1 (5 bases). The V and J ends lost 6 bases and 11 bases respectively, with 20 bases between them. The CDR3 contains 15 residues. CDR3 amino acids: CASRIGGGRGTPLHF. The CDR3 DNA reads as TGTGCCAGCAGAATTGGGGGAGGCCGTGGGACACCCCTCCACTTT.

The chain is built from TRBV11-2 and TRBJ2-5, with D perhaps TRBD2 (6 bases). This CDR3 has 14 amino acids. V was shortened by 4 bases and J by 4 bases, with 13 bases between the two germline ends. The germline gives CDR1 SGHAT, CDR2 FQNNGV. The CDR3 DNA reads as TGTGCCAGCAGCTCAGAGCGGGTAGGAGAGACCCAGTACTTC. Translation gives CASSSERVGETQYF.

The chain couples TRBV5-1 to TRBJ1-6, with 8 nucleotides matching TRBD1. Per the germline V gene, CDR1 is SGHRS and CDR2 is YFSETQ. V trimming: 0 bases; J trimming: 9 bases; junction bases outside the gene matches: 5. The CDR3 is 15 amino acids. CDR3 residues: CASSLGQGPTSPLHF. The CDR3 nucleotides are TGCGCCAGCAGCTTGGGACAGGGGCCTACTTCACCCCTCCACTTT.

This clonotype was detected a few times. The rearrangement uses TRBV28 and TRBJ1-5; 8 bases map to TRBD1. V shed 3 bases and J 11 bases; nucleotides not matched to a gene: 15. Germline V CDR1 and CDR2: MDHEN, SYDVKM. The CDR3 extends over 16 amino acids. CDR3 sequence (DNA): TGTGCCAGCAGTTTGTCCGGGACAGGCCCTCTTTCGACCCAGCATTTT. Protein: CASSLSGTGPLSTQHF.

The genes are TRBV18 and TRBJ1-2; D might be TRBD1 (6 bases). Germline assignment: CDR1 KGHSH and CDR2 LQKENI. Trimming pared 6 bases from V and 10 bases from J, leaving 15 bases between. There are 12 residues in the CDR3. CDR3: CASSPGQSTYTF. CDR3 nucleotide sequence: TGTGCCAGCTCCCCTGGACAGTCGACCTACACCTTC.

Ten or more counts support this clonotype. The chain carries TRBV5-1 and TRBJ1-1; 8 bases fit TRBD1. Germline assignment: CDR1 SGHRS and CDR2 YFSETQ. The CDR3 spans 15 residues. V lost 4 bases to trimming and J lost 5 bases; unmatched junction nucleotides: 10. In nucleotides, the CDR3 is TGCGCCAGCAGCGGCGGACAGGGTAGTCGGACTGAAGCTTTCTTT. This encodes CASSGGQGSRTEAFF.

A few counts support this clonotype. The chain recombines TRBV30 with TRBJ2-7; D unclear. This CDR3 contains 13 residues. V lost 2 bases to trimming and J lost 6 bases, with 14 bases between them. The V gene's germline CDR1 is GTSNPN and CDR2 SVGIG (reference sequence). Here the CDR3 reads CAWSSRVTVEQYF. The CDR3 DNA follows: TGTGCCTGGAGTAGTAGGGTCACGGTCGAGCAGTACTTC.

This clonotype was detected only a few times. The chain is built from TRBV20-1 and TRBJ2-3; tentative D call: TRBD1 (6 bases). Per the germline V gene, CDR1 is DFQATT and CDR2 is SNEGSKA (reference sequence). This CDR3 spans 15 amino acids. V lost 4 bases to trimming and J lost 1 base, with 15 bases between them. The DNA for the CDR3 is TGCAGTGCTACAAGACAGGACGGACGCACAGATACGCAGTATTTT. Translated: CSATRQDGRTDTQYF.

The chain has TRBV5-8 and TRBJ1-2; D unresolved. CDR1 and CDR2 from the germline V gene are SGHTS and YDEGEE. The V and J ends lost 0 bases and 8 bases respectively, with 14 bases between them. This CDR3 contains 14 residues. DNA for the CDR3: TGTGCCAGCAGCTTGGGAACCTCGAGGGTCGGCTACACCTTC. This encodes CASSLGTSRVGYTF. The whole variable domain, remainder taken from reference TRBV5-8 and TRBJ1-2, is EAGVTQSPTHLIKTRGQQATLRCSPISGHTSVYWYQQALGLGLQFLLWYDEGEERNRGNFPPRFSGRQFPNYSSELNVNALELEDSALYLCASSLGTSRVGYTFGSGTRLTVV.

This clonotype was counted between two and nine times. CDR3 sequence: CATSRDWTGGNEQFF. In nucleotides, the CDR3 is TGTGCCACCAGCAGAGATTGGACAGGGGGCAATGAGCAGTTCTTC. The chain carries TRBV15 and TRBJ2-1, with 10 bases fitting TRBD1. The germline V gene encodes CDR1 LNHNV and CDR2 YYDKDF (reference sequence). The CDR3 consists of 15 residues. J gave up 6 bases and V 0 bases, and 2 bases lay outside the gene matches.

This clonotype appeared a few times. This chain links TRBV6-2 or TRBV6-3 with TRBJ2-3; D perhaps matches TRBD1 (6 bases). Trimming stripped 5 bases from V and 9 bases from J, with 15 bases between. Germline loops: CDR1 MNHEY, CDR2 SVGEGT. This CDR3 has 13 amino acids. This chain's CDR3 is CASSRTGTGTQYF. DNA for the CDR3: TGTGCCAGCAGTCGTACAGGGACCGGGACGCAGTATTTT.

This clonotype was found many times. The CDR3 nucleotides are TGTGCCAGCCAGAGGGGGGATAACCCCTACGAGCAGTACTTC. Amino acid sequence: CASQRGDNPYEQYF. The chain joins TRBV7-9 to TRBJ2-7; the D gene could be TRBD1 or TRBD2 (6 bases each). The CDR3 has 14 amino acids. The V end lost 8 bases, the J end lost 2 bases, and 16 bases lay between the germline ends. The V gene's germline CDR1 is SEHNR and CDR2 FQNEAQ (reference sequence).

This clonotype has just a few counts. The chain uses TRBV7-2 and TRBJ1-5, with D possibly TRBD1 on 6 matching bases. The germline V gene encodes CDR1 SGHTA and CDR2 FQGNSA. The CDR3 has 14 amino acids. The V and J ends lost 6 bases and 7 bases respectively, with 16 bases between them. CDR3 nucleotides: TGTGCCAGCAGTCAAGACAGGTATGAGCAGCCCCAGCATTTT. It is translated as CASSQDRYEQPQHF.

The rearrangement uses TRBV4-2 and TRBJ2-3; TRBD1 is a possible D gene (5 bases). Trimming shortened V by 1 base and J by 2 bases, and 10 bases separated the two germline ends. Germline loops: CDR1 LGHNA, CDR2 YNFKEQ. The CDR3 runs 15 residues. CDR3 sequence reads: CASSQADRHTDTQYF. The CDR3 DNA follows: TGTGCCAGCAGCCAAGCCGACAGACACACAGATACGCAGTATTTT.

This clonotype was seen more than once but under ten times. This chain joins TRBV6-5 and TRBJ2-5, with 10 bases lining up with TRBD2. The CDR3 runs 15 residues. The J segment lost 5 bases and the V segment lost 3 bases, leaving 6 bases of the junction unmatched. Germline lookup yields CDR1 MNHEY and CDR2 SVGAGI. Here the CDR3 reads CASSYTSGAWETQYF. CDR3 sequence (DNA): TGTGCCAGCAGTTATACTAGCGGGGCCTGGGAGACCCAGTACTTC.

The rearrangement joins TRBV7-2 to TRBJ2-3; 7 nucleotides agree with TRBD2. J lost 8 bases, V lost 8 bases, and 13 bases had no gene match. The CDR3 is made up of 14 amino acids. Germline-derived CDR1 and CDR2 are SGHTA and FQGNSA. CDR3 region: CASCPVGGDGTQYF. The CDR3, as DNA: TGTGCCAGCTGCCCGGTGGGAGGGGATGGTACGCAGTATTTT.

This clonotype appeared a few times. The chain links TRBV12-3 or TRBV12-4 to TRBJ1-5; D perhaps matches TRBD1 (6 bases). The CDR3 extends over 14 amino acids. V lost 5 bases to trimming and J lost 3 bases, with 11 bases between them. The chain's CDR3 is CASSLRQVNQPQHF. CDR3 nucleotides: TGTGCCAGCAGTCTACGACAGGTCAATCAGCCCCAGCATTTT.

This clonotype was seen only a few times. The V gene is TRBV24-1, the J gene TRBJ2-5; D gene uncertain. The CDR3 is made up of 12 amino acids. Trimming removed 9 bases from V and 2 bases from J, with 9 bases in between. Germline V gene lookup returns CDR1 KGHDR and CDR2 SFDVKD. The CDR3 sequence is CATRGVQETQYF. The CDR3 DNA reads as TGTGCCACCCGAGGAGTACAAGAGACCCAGTACTTC.

This clonotype was seen only a few times. The chain couples TRBV6-5 to TRBJ2-2, with 7 bases fitting TRBD2. CDR3 length: 16 residues. V trimming: 0 bases; J trimming: 1 base; junction bases outside the gene matches: 2. The V gene's germline CDR1 is MNHEY and CDR2 SVGAGI. CDR3 in amino acids: CASSYSGTMNTGELFF. CDR3 bases: TGTGCCAGCAGTTACTCCGGGACTATGAACACCGGGGAGCTGTTTTTT.

This clonotype was observed a few times. The genes are TRBV3-1 and TRBJ1-4; D is perhaps TRBD1 (5 bases). V was shortened by 3 bases and J by 11 bases, with 16 bases between the two germline ends. This CDR3 region has 14 residues. Germline loops: CDR1 LGHDT, CDR2 YNNKEL (reference sequence). The CDR3 region is CASSHRDSTLKLFF. In nucleotides, the CDR3 is TGTGCCAGCAGCCACCGGGACTCAACGCTCAAACTGTTTTTT.

This chain uses TRBV5-1 with TRBJ2-2; 8 positions match TRBD1. After removal of 3 bases from V and 5 bases from J, the junction contained 6 bases not matched to a gene. The CDR3 length is 15 residues. Germline CDR1 SGHRS, CDR2 YFSETQ. CDR3 DNA: TGCGCCAGCAGCTATGGACAGGGAGGAACCGGGGAGCTGTTTTTT. Translated: CASSYGQGGTGELFF.

This clonotype was observed a handful of times. The chain couples TRBV7-2 to TRBJ2-1, with D perhaps TRBD2 (5 bases). V lost 1 base and J lost 9, with 7 bases in between. The CDR3 consists of 12 residues. Germline loops: CDR1 SGHTA, CDR2 FQGNSA. In DNA, the CDR3 is TGTGCCAGCAGCTTAGTGGGAGTTGAGCAGTTCTTC. Translated: CASSLVGVEQFF.

This clonotype was seen more than once but under ten times. The V call is TRBV7-9, the J call TRBJ1-3, with D unclear. Germline CDR1 and CDR2: SEHNR and FQNEAQ (reference sequence). V lost 1 base, J lost 6 bases, and 4 bases lay in between. The CDR3 extends over 12 amino acids. CDR3 bases: TGTGCCAGCAGCTTAGATCAAAACACCATATATTTT. Its translation: CASSLDQNTIYF.